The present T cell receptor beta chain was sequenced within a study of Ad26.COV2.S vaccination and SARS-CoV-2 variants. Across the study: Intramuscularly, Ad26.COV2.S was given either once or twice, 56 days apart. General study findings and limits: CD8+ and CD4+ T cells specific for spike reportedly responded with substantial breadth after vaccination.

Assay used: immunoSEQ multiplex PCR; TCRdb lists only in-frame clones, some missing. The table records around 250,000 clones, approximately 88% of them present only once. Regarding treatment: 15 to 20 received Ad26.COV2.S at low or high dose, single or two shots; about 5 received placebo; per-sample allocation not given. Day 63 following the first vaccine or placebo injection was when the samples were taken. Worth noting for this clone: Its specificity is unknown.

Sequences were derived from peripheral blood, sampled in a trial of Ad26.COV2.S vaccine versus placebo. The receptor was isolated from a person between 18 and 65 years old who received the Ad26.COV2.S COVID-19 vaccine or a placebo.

The CDR3 loop is CASSRDSINEQFF. The CDR3 coding sequence is TGTGCCAGCAGCCGTGACAGTATCAATGAGCAGTTCTTC. This chain uses TRBV11-2 with TRBJ2-1; tentatively, D is TRBD1 (5 bases). The V end lost 5 bases, the J end lost 6 bases, and 11 bases lay between the germline ends. CDR1 is SGHAT and CDR2 is FQNNGV in the germline V gene. This CDR3 has 13 amino acids.